This TCR beta chain emerged from a study of cytomegalovirus exposure and HLA in healthy donors. Study results and limitations: A link between a missense DCLRE1C variant and TCR beta V- and J-gene trimming emerged from a later analysis. Common viral pathogens were later found to be apparently linked to several of the most significant clusters.

The junction had 6 bases not matched to a gene; V was cut back by 4 bases and J by 1 base. Per germline, CDR1 SQVTM and CDR2 ANQGSEA. The CDR3 is 14 amino acids. The PCR made use of 60 Vbeta and 13 Jbeta primers. Data came from immunoSEQ multiplex PCR; TCRdb stores just in-frame clones and leaves some out. Of a few hundred thousand clones in the sample, roughly 90% were seen once. Healthy bone marrow donors made up the cohort. Turning to this clone: Its antigen is unknown.

J is TRBJ2-5 and V is TRBV29-1; 7 bases are a match to TRBD1. The source is a woman between 18 and 29 years old in good health and CMV-seronegative. The sample was PBMCs. CDR3 sequence: CSVVGDSAQETQYF. The CDR3, as DNA: TGCAGCGTTGTAGGGGACAGCGCCCAAGAGACCCAGTACTTC.